Given below is one T cell receptor (beta chain) in context. The antigen is not known. In the original processing: With immunoSEQ giving junction-only sequences and no quality scores, filtering differed. The table came from immunoSEQ multiplex PCR; TCRdb's copy has only in-frame clones and leaves some out. For V, J and clone size, that table is used; D and trimming come from the DNA. This sample has millions of clones, with approximately 94% found just once. The CDR3 totals 17 residues. Trimming cost V 2 bases and J 3 bases, with 19 bases left between them. Germline CDR1 and CDR2: KGHSH and LQKENI. Donation came from healthy HIV-negative adults that had no recent acute infections or vaccinations. The source of the sample is a study of shared clonotypes between healthy human individuals. Study-level points and caveats: Estimated richness values were generally larger in naive subsets than in memory subsets. Several donors held approximately 5% of naive CD4 clonotypes in common.

The origin of this receptor is a man younger than 35 in good health. The chain couples TRBV18 to TRBJ2-5, with D perhaps being TRBD1 or TRBD2 (5 bases each). Sequenced material: naive CD4+ T cells sorted from blood. Specified subset: CD45RA+ positively selected. The chain's CDR3 is CASSPRITGRTKETQYF. CDR3 in DNA: TGTGCCAGCTCACCAAGAATTACGGGACGGACCAAAGAGACCCAGTACTTC.